A selection of T cell receptor beta chains follows, all from one sample in a study of PD-L1 blockade in urothelial cancer. This table comes from immunoSEQ multiplex PCR, and its TCRdb copy is limited to in-frame clones, with some not included. This sample yields under 35,000 clones, of which 87% are seen a single time; around 3.6% belongs to the top ten. The source was PBMCs, collected around atezolizumab (anti-PD-L1) treatment. All receptors come from a man in his fifties or sixties with urothelial cancer. The CDR3 runs from the conserved cysteine through the conserved F or W. Fields, in order: V gene, J gene, D gene, clone size, CDR3 protein, CDR3 DNA. The D gene is left open where the match is weak. Some rows mark clone size as missing; the rest say once, few, many or name a class of expanded clone.

>TRBV14|TRBJ1-2|-|-
CASSHHTGDYGYTF
TGTGCCAGCAGCCACCACACCGGGGACTATGGCTACACCTTC
>TRBV6-5|TRBJ1-6|-|few
CASSYSGQPYNSPLHF
TGTGCCAGCAGTTATTCCGGACAGCCTTATAATTCACCCCTCCACTTT
>TRBV5-1|TRBJ1-1|-|-
CASRQTANTEAFF
TGCGCCAGCAGGCAGACAGCGAACACTGAAGCTTTCTTT
>TRBV5-1|TRBJ2-1|-|-
CASSLVVGGLNEQFF
TGCGCCAGCAGCTTGGTGGTGGGGGGGCTTAATGAGCAGTTCTTC
>TRBV30|TRBJ1-5|-|-
CAWSELNQPQHF
TGTGCCTGGAGTGAACTAAATCAGCCCCAGCATTTT
>TRBV19|TRBJ1-4|-|few
CATAGDANEKLFF
TGTGCCACCGCGGGGGACGCTAATGAAAAACTGTTTTTT
>TRBV6-1|TRBJ2-7|-|-
CASRATGRYEQYF
TGTGCCAGCAGAGCGACAGGGAGGTACGAGCAGTACTTC
>TRBV30|TRBJ2-7|TRBD1|-
CAWSRQGLPYEQYF
TGTGCCTGGAGTCGACAGGGGTTACCCTACGAGCAGTACTTC
>TRBV7-2|TRBJ2-3|TRBD2|-
CASSPDRGGTQYF
TGTGCCAGCAGCCCGGACCGGGGAGGGACGCAGTATTTT
>TRBV27|TRBJ2-7|TRBD1|-
CASSRTGGVYEQYF
TGTGCCAGCAGCCGGACAGGGGGCGTTTACGAGCAGTACTTC
>TRBV29-1|TRBJ2-7|-|-
CSVVGAGEQYF
TGCAGCGTTGTAGGGGCGGGGGAGCAGTACTTC
>TRBV30|TRBJ1-6|TRBD1|-
CAWSGQGNSPLHF
TGTGCCTGGAGTGGACAGGGGAATTCACCCCTCCACTTT
>TRBV18|TRBJ2-7|TRBD2|-
CASSPGTSGSGEQYF
TGTGCCAGCTCACCTGGGACTAGCGGGAGTGGGGAGCAGTACTTC
>TRBV4-3|TRBJ1-2|-|once
CASSQEVEGRGTYGYTF
TGCGCCAGCAGCCAAGAAGTTGAGGGCAGGGGCACCTATGGCTACACCTTC
>TRBV2|TRBJ1-1|-|-
CASSYTSEAFF
TGTGCCAGCAGTTATACATCGGAGGCTTTCTTT
>TRBV27|TRBJ2-2|TRBD2|-
CASTPLAGGPVGELFF
TGTGCCAGCACCCCACTAGCGGGGGGGCCAGTCGGGGAGCTGTTTTTT
>TRBV18|TRBJ1-4|-|-
CASSPQGNEKLFF
TGTGCCAGCTCACCTCAGGGTAATGAAAAACTGTTTTTT
>TRBV5-1|TRBJ2-1|TRBD2|-
CASSQRGEGEQFF
TGCGCCAGCAGCCAGCGGGGGGAGGGTGAGCAGTTCTTC
>TRBV10-1|TRBJ2-7|-|-
CASSEQGISYEQYF
TGCGCCAGCAGTGAACAGGGAATCTCCTACGAGCAGTACTTC
>TRBV10-3|TRBJ1-4|TRBD1|-
CAISDPGQGNEKLFF
TGTGCCATCAGTGACCCGGGACAGGGTAATGAAAAACTGTTTTTT
>TRBV18|TRBJ2-7|-|-
CASSPPLDYYEQYF
TGTGCCAGCTCACCACCCCTAGATTACTACGAGCAGTACTTC
>TRBV7-2|TRBJ2-5|TRBD2|-
CASSLNLLGLEPIQETQYF
TGTGCCAGCAGCTTAAATTTATTGGGACTAGAGCCGATCCAAGAGACCCAGTACTTC
>TRBV18|TRBJ2-5|TRBD1|-
CASSPRDRAAETQYF
TGTGCCAGCTCACCACGGGACAGGGCGGCGGAGACCCAGTACTTC
>TRBV4-3|TRBJ2-1|-|few
CASSQEAGGVTYNEQFF
TGCGCCAGCAGCCAAGAGGCAGGAGGGGTGACCTACAATGAGCAGTTCTTC
>TRBV28|TRBJ2-7|TRBD1|-
CASSLLLGQARSYEQYF
TGTGCCAGCAGTTTATTGTTGGGACAGGCTCGCTCCTACGAGCAGTACTTC